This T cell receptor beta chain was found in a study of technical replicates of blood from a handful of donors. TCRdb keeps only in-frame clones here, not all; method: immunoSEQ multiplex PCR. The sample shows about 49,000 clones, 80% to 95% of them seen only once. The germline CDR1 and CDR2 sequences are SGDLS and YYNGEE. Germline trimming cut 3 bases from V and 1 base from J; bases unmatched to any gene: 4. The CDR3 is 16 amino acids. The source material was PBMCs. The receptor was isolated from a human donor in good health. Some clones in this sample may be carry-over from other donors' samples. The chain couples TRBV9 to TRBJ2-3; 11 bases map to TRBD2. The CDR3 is CASSALAGGRTDTQYF. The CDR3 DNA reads TGTGCCAGCAGCGCCCTAGCGGGGGGCCGCACAGATACGCAGTATTTT.